This T cell receptor beta chain was found in a study of T cell changes during pregnancy in multiple sclerosis. Germline CDR1 is MNHEY and CDR2 is SVGAGI. The CDR3 covers 15 residues. Trimming removed 2 bases at V and 4 bases at J, with 12 bases between. Assay: immunoSEQ multiplex PCR; the TCRdb copy retains only in-frame clones and omits some. Altogether some 140,000 clones are present, about 96% being singletons, with the ten largest covering 0.4% to 0.5%. The chain combines TRBV6-5 with TRBJ1-3, with D possibly matching TRBD1 (6 bases). The material sequenced was peripheral blood, taken after pregnancy. The clonotype originates from a female donor with multiple sclerosis, enrolled in a pregnancy study. DNA of the CDR3: TGTGCCAGCAGTTACACCTGGACAGTCGGAAACACCATATATTTT. It codes for CASSYTWTVGNTIYF.